The rows below give T cell receptor beta chains drawn from one sample of a study of T cell changes during pregnancy in multiple sclerosis. Assay used: immunoSEQ multiplex PCR; TCRdb lists only in-frame clones, some missing. The data show 65,000 to 85,000 clones, with 94% seen just once and 0.95% to 1% held by the top ten. The starting material was peripheral blood, obtained in the second trimester of pregnancy. These TCRs come from a female donor in good health, enrolled as a control in a pregnancy study. Each CDR3 is given with its conserved first and last residue. D genes are given only for firm matches. Clone sizes are given selectively: once, few, many, or a class where the clone is expanded.

clone size	V gene	J gene	D gene	CDR3 protein	CDR3 DNA
.	TRBV5-1	TRBJ2-7	TRBD1	CASSFSGTGAEQYF	TGCGCCAGCAGCTTCTCCGGGACAGGCGCCGAGCAGTACTTC
once	TRBV28	TRBJ2-7	.	CASSLVPGSEQYF	TGTGCCAGCAGTTTAGTCCCGGGGAGCGAGCAGTACTTC
.	TRBV4-1	TRBJ2-1	TRBD2	CASSRPGLGVYNEQFF	TGCGCCAGCAGCCGACCGGGACTAGGTGTGTACAATGAGCAGTTCTTC
.	TRBV9	TRBJ2-3	TRBD2	CASSVGVASGSTDTQYF	TGTGCCAGCAGCGTAGGGGTGGCTAGCGGGAGTACAGATACGCAGTATTTT
.	TRBV11-2	TRBJ2-1	.	CASSLGLLNYNEQFF	TGTGCCAGCAGCTTAGGTCTATTAAACTACAATGAGCAGTTCTTC
.	TRBV27	TRBJ1-2	TRBD1	CASSLRDSYGYTF	TGTGCCAGCAGTCTCCGGGACAGCTATGGCTACACCTTC
.	TRBV6-5	TRBJ1-2	.	CASSYQGSGYTF	TGTGCCAGCAGTTACCAGGGGTCTGGCTACACCTTC
few	TRBV27	TRBJ2-7	.	CASRKQDLQNEQYF	TGTGCCAGCAGGAAACAGGACCTGCAAAACGAGCAGTACTTC
.	TRBV18	TRBJ2-1	.	CASSPGGWDEQFF	TGTGCCAGCTCACCAGGCGGGTGGGATGAGCAGTTCTTC
.	TRBV25-1	TRBJ2-7	TRBD1	CASSELGQGGGSEQYF	TGTGCCAGCAGTGAACTGGGACAGGGGGGGGGTAGCGAGCAGTACTTC
.	TRBV7-8	TRBJ2-1	.	CASSLDPGSYNEQFF	TGTGCCAGCAGCCTTGACCCCGGGTCCTACAATGAGCAGTTCTTC
.	TRBV11-2	TRBJ2-1	TRBD2	CASSGTSGSVYNEQFF	TGTGCCAGCAGCGGGACTAGCGGGAGTGTTTACAATGAGCAGTTCTTC
.	TRBV5-1	TRBJ2-1	TRBD2	CASSPQGGGSYNEQFF	TGCGCCAGCAGCCCACAAGGCGGGGGCTCCTACAATGAGCAGTTCTTC
.	TRBV19	TRBJ2-5	TRBD2	CASRSLAGTFETQYF	TGTGCCAGTAGATCGCTAGCGGGAACGTTTGAGACCCAGTACTTC
.	TRBV2	TRBJ1-5	TRBD1	CASRGQGNQPQHF	TGTGCCAGCAGAGGACAGGGCAATCAGCCCCAGCATTTT
.	TRBV19	TRBJ1-5	TRBD1	CASRRQGKKQPQHF	TGTGCCAGTAGGCGACAGGGGAAGAAGCAGCCCCAGCATTTT
.	TRBV2	TRBJ1-5	TRBD1	CASSGTGGNQPQHF	TGTGCCAGCAGTGGGACAGGGGGCAATCAGCCCCAGCATTTT
.	TRBV19	TRBJ2-2	.	CASSRRFSAGELFF	TGTGCCAGTAGTAGGCGGTTTTCTGCCGGGGAGCTGTTTTTT
once	TRBV2	TRBJ2-7	.	CASSHGTDYYEQYF	TGTGCCAGCAGTCACGGGACTGACTACTACGAGCAGTACTTC
once	TRBV10-3	TRBJ1-2	.	CAISEPPGHSNYGYTF	TGTGCCATCAGTGAGCCTCCGGGACATTCTAACTATGGCTACACCTTC
.	TRBV9	TRBJ2-1	.	CASSVGGTYNEQFF	TGTGCCAGCAGCGTCGGCGGCACCTACAATGAGCAGTTCTTC
.	TRBV19	TRBJ2-2	.	CASSINRAGELFF	TGTGCCAGTAGTATAAATCGGGCCGGGGAGCTGTTTTTT
.	TRBV29-1	TRBJ2-3	TRBD2	CSVESLAGGRTDTQYF	TGCAGCGTTGAGTCTCTAGCGGGAGGACGCACAGATACGCAGTATTTT
.	TRBV27	TRBJ2-3	TRBD1	CASSKGTGVRNTQYF	TGTGCCAGCAGTAAGGGGACAGGGGTGAGGAATACGCAGTATTTT
.	TRBV6-5	TRBJ2-1	TRBD1	CASSYSEGTGDEQFF	TGTGCCAGCAGTTACTCGGAGGGGACAGGGGATGAGCAGTTCTTC
.	TRBV7-9	TRBJ1-1	TRBD1	CASSSGQGGAFF	TGTGCCAGCAGCTCGGGACAGGGAGGAGCTTTCTTT
.	TRBV9	TRBJ2-1	.	CASSVVGTSPIYNEQFF	TGTGCCAGCAGCGTAGTGGGCACGTCGCCTATCTACAATGAGCAGTTCTTC
.	TRBV5-6	TRBJ2-3	TRBD2	CASSPAGGGTDTQYF	TGTGCCAGCAGCCCAGCGGGAGGTGGCACAGATACGCAGTATTTT
.	TRBV30	TRBJ2-2	TRBD1	CAWTRSGTGAGELFF	TGTGCCTGGACCCGATCCGGGACAGGCGCCGGGGAGCTGTTTTTT